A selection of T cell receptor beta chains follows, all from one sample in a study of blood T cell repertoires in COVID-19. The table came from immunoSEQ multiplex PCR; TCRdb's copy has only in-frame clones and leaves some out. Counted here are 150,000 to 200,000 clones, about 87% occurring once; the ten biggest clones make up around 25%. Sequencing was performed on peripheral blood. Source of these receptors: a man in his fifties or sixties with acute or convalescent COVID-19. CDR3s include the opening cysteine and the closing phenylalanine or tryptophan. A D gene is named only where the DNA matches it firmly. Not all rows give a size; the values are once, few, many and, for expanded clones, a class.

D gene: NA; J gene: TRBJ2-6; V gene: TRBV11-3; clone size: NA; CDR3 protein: CASSLAGSSGANVLTF; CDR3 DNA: TGTGCCAGCAGCTTAGCGGGGAGCTCTGGGGCCAACGTCCTGACTTTC
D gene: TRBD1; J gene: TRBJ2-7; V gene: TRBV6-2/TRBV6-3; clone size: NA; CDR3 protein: CASSYRDRGYEQYF; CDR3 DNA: TGTGCCAGCAGTTACAGGGACAGGGGCTACGAGCAGTACTTC
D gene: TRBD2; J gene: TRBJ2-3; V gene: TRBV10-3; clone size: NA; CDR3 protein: CAISESGGGTTDTQYF; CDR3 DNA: TGTGCCATCAGTGAGAGTGGCGGGGGGACCACAGATACGCAGTATTTT
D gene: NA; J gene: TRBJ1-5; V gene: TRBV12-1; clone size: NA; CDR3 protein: CASSPGQPDSNQPQHF; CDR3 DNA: TGTGCCAGCAGCCCCGGACAGCCTGATAGCAATCAGCCCCAGCATTTT
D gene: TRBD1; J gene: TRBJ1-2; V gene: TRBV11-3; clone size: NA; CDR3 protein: CATQGAGGYGYTF; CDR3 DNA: TGTGCCACCCAAGGGGCAGGGGGCTATGGCTACACCTTC
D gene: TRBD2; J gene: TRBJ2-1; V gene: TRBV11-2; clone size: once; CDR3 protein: CASSLDVAGGVQFF; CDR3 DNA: TGTGCCAGCAGCTTAGACGTAGCGGGGGGTGTGCAGTTCTTC
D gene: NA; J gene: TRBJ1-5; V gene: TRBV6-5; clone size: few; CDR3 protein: CASRGEQGPQHF; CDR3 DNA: TGTGCCAGCAGGGGTGAACAGGGGCCCCAGCATTTT
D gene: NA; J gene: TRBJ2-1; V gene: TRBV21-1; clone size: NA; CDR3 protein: CASSKVENEQFF; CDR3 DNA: TGTGCCAGCAGCAAAGTAGAAAATGAGCAGTTCTTC
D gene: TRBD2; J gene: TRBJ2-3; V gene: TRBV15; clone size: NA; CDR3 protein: CATSRELGTNTDTQYF; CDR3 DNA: TGTGCCACCAGCAGAGAACTCGGGACTAACACAGATACGCAGTATTTT
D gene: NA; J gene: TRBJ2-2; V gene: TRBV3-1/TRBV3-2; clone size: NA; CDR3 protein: CASSPLEGTGELFF; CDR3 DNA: TGTGCCAGCAGCCCCTTAGAGGGCACCGGGGAGCTGTTTTTT
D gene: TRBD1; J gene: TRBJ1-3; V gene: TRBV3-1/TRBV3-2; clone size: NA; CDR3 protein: CASSQGTGASGNTIYF; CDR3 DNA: TGTGCCAGCAGCCAAGGGACAGGAGCCTCTGGAAACACCATATATTTT